Following are 26 T cell receptor beta chains from one sample sequenced in a study of tumor-infiltrating lymphocytes in oesophageal squamous cell carcinoma. TCRdb analysed the PCR reads with MiXCR anew, one entry per CDR3 protein. The table shows 15,000 to 20,000 distinct CDR3 sequences, with 35% to 45% occurring only once. Input material: normal esophageal tissue next to the tumor. The source is a female donor with esophageal squamous cell carcinoma.

At least ten counts were recorded for this clonotype. This may stem from a read error, because a much larger clone lies one nucleotide away. V and J are TRBV7-9 and TRBJ2-5; a weak D match, TRBD2 (5 bases). CDR1 and CDR2 (germline): SEHNR, FQNEAQ (reference sequence). This CDR3 comprises 13 residues. The V and J ends lost 1 base and 11 bases respectively, with 14 bases between them. The DNA of the CDR3 is TGTGCCAGCAGCTTAGGACGAGGGAATGAGCAGTACTTC. This gives the protein CASSLGRGNEQYF.

The genes are TRBV7-2 and TRBJ1-2, with TRBD1 matching 7 bases. Germline CDR1 is SGHTA and CDR2 is FQGNSA. The CDR3 consists of 14 residues. V lost 3 bases and J lost 2; bases outside the gene matches: 3. CDR3 sequence: CASSFKQGNYGYTF. CDR3 nucleotide sequence: TGTGCCAGCAGCTTCAAACAGGGGAACTATGGCTACACCTTC.

This clonotype is medium-sized within its sample. J is TRBJ1-1 and V is TRBV12-3 or TRBV12-4; TRBD1 matches at 9 bases. Losses at the gene ends were 3 bases for V and 4 bases for J; bases not matched to a gene: 9. The CDR3 sequence is 16 residues long. This CDR3 reads CASSFRQGGWSTEAFF. The CDR3 region has the DNA TGTGCCAGCAGTTTTAGACAGGGGGGTTGGAGCACTGAAGCTTTCTTT.

This clonotype was detected only a few times. CDR3 bases: TGCAGTGCTCATAGACTAGCGGGGAGACCTGAGCAGTTCTTC. Translating gives CSAHRLAGRPEQFF. The rearrangement uses TRBV20-1 and TRBJ2-5; 11 bases agree with TRBD2. The tail of the sequence fits TRBJ2-1 better, so the J call may be wrong. The CDR3 is 14 residues long. CDR1 and CDR2 from the germline V gene are DFQATT and SNEGSKA (reference sequence).

The chain links TRBV12-3 or TRBV12-4 to TRBJ2-1, with D maybe TRBD2 (6 bases). V was clipped by 5 bases and J by 5 bases, with 25 bases between them. The CDR3 length is 18 residues. CDR3 bases: TGTGCCAGCAGTCGAGAGCTGACTAGGCCCCAATCAAACAATGAGCAGTTCTTC. Translated: CASSRELTRPQSNNEQFF.

V usage is TRBV6-6 and J usage is TRBJ2-6; 10 bases match TRBD1. Matching the DNA end better, TRBJ2-7 makes the J call doubtful. Germline values: CDR1 MNHNY, CDR2 SVGAGI (reference sequence). The CDR3 runs to 14 residues. DNA for the CDR3: TGTGCCAGCAGTTATGACAGGGGGCCCTACGAGCAGTACTTC. Translation gives CASSYDRGPYEQYF.

The gene calls are TRBV7-2 and TRBJ2-6; D remains unclear. The J call is uncertain, as TRBJ2-7 better fits the DNA end. CDR1 and CDR2 (germline): SGHTA, FQGNSA. The CDR3 runs to 14 residues. The CDR3 nucleotides read TGTGCCAGCAGCCCCTGGGCGGTTGGTGGTGAGCAGTACTTC. It is translated as CASSPWAVGGEQYF.

This chain joins TRBV20-1 and TRBJ1-2; maybe TRBD1 (5 bases). Looked up from germline, CDR1 is DFQATT and CDR2 is SNEGSKA (reference sequence). The CDR3 is made up of 12 amino acids. The ends were cut back, 6 bases at V and 4 bases at J, with 12 bases in the middle. CDR3 protein: CSAIRDGYGYTF. The CDR3, as DNA: TGCAGTGCCATCCGGGACGGCTATGGCTACACCTTC.

At least ten counts were recorded for this clonotype. The chain links TRBV7-9 to TRBJ2-1; 9 bases are shared with TRBD1. V shed 7 bases, J shed 6 bases, and the junction held 4 bases outside the gene matches. This CDR3 spans 13 amino acids. CDR1 and CDR2 from the germline V gene are SEHNR and FQNEAQ (reference sequence). This CDR3 is CASISTGGNEQFF. DNA of the CDR3: TGTGCCAGCATCTCGACAGGGGGCAATGAGCAGTTCTTC.

Concerning this clonotype: This CDR3 fails to terminate in the conserved phenylalanine or tryptophan, so it likely reflects a read error. No DNA is shown, since the ends of the CDR3 on it are uncertain; the CDR3 is the one TCRdb lists. The chain employs TRBV7-2 and TRBJ2-6; the tabulated D call, TRBD1, remains unverified against the DNA. The CDR3 length equals 15 residues, ends included. Germline V gene lookup returns CDR1 SGHTA and CDR2 FQGNSA. CDR3 in amino acids: CASSPQAYTEAFFGA.

This clonotype was counted between two and nine times. V usage is TRBV19 and J usage is TRBJ2-7; no clear D. V shed 2 bases and J shed 0 bases, with 8 bases lying between them. Germline assignment: CDR1 LNHDA and CDR2 SQIVND (reference sequence). There are 14 residues in the CDR3. The CDR3 region is CASSIRASSYEQYF. As DNA, the CDR3 is TGTGCCAGTAGTATAAGGGCGAGCTCCTACGAGCAGTACTTC.

In its sample, this clonotype was seen a few times. The chain combines TRBV9 with TRBJ2-1; D might be TRBD2 (7 bases). The CDR3 runs to 19 residues. V lost 0 bases, J lost 7 bases, and 26 bases lay in between. Per germline, CDR1 SGDLS and CDR2 YYNGEE. The CDR3 reads CASSVDRWGGGSQVNEQFF. As DNA, the CDR3 is TGTGCCAGCAGCGTAGATCGGTGGGGGGGCGGGAGTCAGGTAAATGAGCAGTTCTTC.

In this sample, this clonotype turned up a few times. The rearrangement joins TRBV7-2 to TRBJ1-4, with D maybe TRBD1 (5 bases). This CDR3 has 15 amino acids. V lost 6 bases to trimming and J lost 5 bases, with 16 bases between them. The germline V gene has CDR1 SGHTA and CDR2 FQGNSA. As DNA, the CDR3 is TGTGCCAGCAGGGGGTTAGGGGCCGGGAATGAAAAACTGTTTTTT. This encodes CASRGLGAGNEKLFF.

In its sample, this clonotype is medium-sized. The rearrangement links TRBV7-8 to TRBJ1-1, with a possible D match to TRBD1 (5 bases). CDR1 is SGHVS and CDR2 is FQNEAQ in the germline V gene. This CDR3 is 16 amino acids long. Trimming cost V 1 base and J 4 bases, with 16 bases left between them. CDR3 nucleotides: TGTGCCAGCAGCTTAGGAGCCAGGGCCCGAGGCACTGAAGCTTTCTTT. Protein sequence: CASSLGARARGTEAFF.

With respect to this clonotype: A much larger clone lies a single base off, so this may be a read error. V gene TRBV18 combines with J gene TRBJ2-5; possibly TRBD2 for D (7 bases). This CDR3 has 16 amino acids. CDR1 and CDR2 from the germline V gene are KGHSH and LQKENI. V lost 6 bases and J lost 11, with 28 bases in between. The CDR3 DNA sequence: TGTGCCAGCTCCCCTAACCTACAGGGAGGGTACAATGAGCAGTACTTC. As protein: CASSPNLQGGYNEQYF.

This clonotype was counted a few times. A much bigger clone sits one base away, suggesting this may be a read error. The chain has TRBV25-1 and TRBJ2-4; 7 bases align to TRBD1. The CDR3 consists of 12 residues. Germline CDR1 reads MGHDK; CDR2 reads SYGVNS. CDR3 protein: CTSSVTGAWLYF. In DNA, the CDR3 is TGTACCAGCAGTGTAACAGGGGCCTGGCTGTACTTC.

In this sample, this clonotype is medium-sized. The chain recombines TRBV7-9 with TRBJ2-3; 7 bases fit TRBD1. The V gene end was trimmed by 1 base and the J gene end by 4 bases; junction bases not matched to a gene: 5. CDR3 size: 15 residues. Germline V lookup: CDR1 SEHNR, CDR2 FQNEAQ (reference sequence). The CDR3 nucleotides are TGTGCCAGCAGCTTAGTAGGGGGCGGGCCAGATACGCAGTATTTT. The encoded protein is CASSLVGGGPDTQYF.

The chain recombines TRBV12-3 or TRBV12-4 with TRBJ1-4; 10 nucleotides agree with TRBD1. The CDR3 spans 15 residues. J lost 3 bases, V lost 6 bases, and 4 bases had no gene match. For the CDR3, the DNA is TGTGCCAGCAGAGGACAGGGGGGTTCTAATGAAAAACTGTTTTTT. Its translation: CASRGQGGSNEKLFF.

DNA of the CDR3: TGCAGCATTTGGGTCTTCGGACAGGGGGACACTGAAGCTTTCTTT. As protein: CSIWVFGQGDTEAFF. The chain couples TRBV29-1 to TRBJ1-1, with TRBD1 matching over 10 bases. CDR1 is SQVTM and CDR2 is ANQGSEA in the germline V gene. CDR3 length equals 15 residues. V shed 8 bases, J shed 3 bases, and the junction held 12 bases outside the gene matches.

This clonotype is labeled as medium-sized. CDR3 nucleotide sequence: TGTGCCAGCAGTTTTACAAGCTCTGGGGCCAACGTCCTGACTTTC. This gives the protein CASSFTSSGANVLTF. V and J are TRBV27 and TRBJ2-6; D remains unclear. V gave up 3 bases and J gave up 0 bases, with 6 bases separating them. The CDR3 loop spans 15 amino acids. Germline loops: CDR1 MNHEY, CDR2 SMNVEV (reference sequence).

In DNA form, the CDR3 reads TGTGCCAGCAGCACTACCTCCTACGAGCAGTACTTC. It is translated as CASSTTSYEQYF. This chain links TRBV7-2 with TRBJ2-5; D gene unclear. The J call may be mistaken, given a closer DNA end match to TRBJ2-7. Germline V gene data show CDR1 as SGHTA and CDR2 as FQGNSA. CDR3 length: 12 amino acids.

This clonotype showed up many times. V usage is TRBV6-1 and J usage is TRBJ1-2; no firm D call. CDR1 and CDR2 (germline): MNHNS, SASEGT. V dropped 2 bases and J dropped 0 bases, with 4 bases sitting between them. The CDR3 is 13 amino acids. CDR3 in amino acids: CASSEYTNYGYTF. CDR3 coding DNA: TGTGCCAGCAGTGAATACACTAACTATGGCTACACCTTC.

The V call is TRBV7-3, the J call TRBJ2-6, with D perhaps matching TRBD2 (5 bases). This CDR3 region has 15 residues. Germline loops: CDR1 SGHTA, CDR2 FQGTGA. Trimming cost V 3 bases and J 2 bases, with 8 bases left between them. This chain's CDR3 is CASSLRETGANVLTF. The CDR3 bases are TGTGCCAGCAGCTTGAGGGAGACTGGGGCCAACGTCCTGACTTTC.

As for this clonotype: The conserved phenylalanine or tryptophan normally closing the CDR3 is absent here, so this likely arose from a read error. It is unclear where the CDR3 begins or ends on the DNA, so no DNA is shown, and the CDR3 is as TCRdb lists it. V usage is TRBV27 and J usage is TRBJ2-3; TRBD2 reflects the table's D call only, with no check against the DNA. From germline, CDR1 is MNHEY and CDR2 SMNVEV (reference sequence). The CDR3 has 17 amino acids, counting both end residues. This CDR3 reads CASKRSRVGPYGYTFGS.

This clonotype was counted many times. The chain employs TRBV5-1 and TRBJ1-1; 10 bases line up with TRBD1. V dropped 4 bases and J dropped 4; count of bases not matched to a gene: 22. Per the germline V gene, CDR1 is SGHRS and CDR2 is YFSETQ. This CDR3 spans 20 amino acids. CDR3 region: CASSPRGTGDRAFRGTEAFF. CDR3 coding DNA: TGCGCCAGCAGCCCCCGTGGGACAGGGGATCGCGCCTTTCGGGGCACTGAAGCTTTCTTT.

The chain is built from TRBV11-2 and TRBJ2-3; D gene unclear. The DNA end is more similar to TRBJ2-7, so the J call may be wrong. The CDR3 runs 12 residues. Germline CDR1 and CDR2: SGHAT and FQNNGV. CDR3 sequence (DNA): TGTGCCAGCAGCTCCCAGTTCTACGAGCAGTACTTC. It encodes CASSSQFYEQYF.